This T cell receptor beta chain was observed in a study of lymphopenia after photon versus proton radiotherapy. The length of the CDR3 is 16 residues. V lost 5 bases and J 6 bases, leaving 20 bases between the germline ends. Germline V gives CDR1 SEHNR, CDR2 FQNEAQ (reference sequence). Study-level points and caveats: Authors raise, but do not show, better survival with proton therapy. After lymphocyte nadir, photon-treated repertoires showed oligoclonal expansion, especially CD8+ Temra. Larger post-nadir TCR diversity loss correlated inversely with survival in deceased patients.

The table came from immunoSEQ multiplex PCR; TCRdb's copy has only in-frame clones and leaves some out. Of under 35,000 clones listed, roughly 87% are singletons. A note on this clone: The antigen is unknown.

This sequence originates from a woman aged 70-85 years with pancreatic cancer. Some clones in this sample may be carry-over from other donors' samples. V gene TRBV7-9 combines with J gene TRBJ1-5; perhaps TRBD1 as D (6 bases). Material: peripheral blood, obtained from a patient treated with proton-based radiotherapy. The CDR3 DNA reads TGTGCCAGCAGCCCCGGTGGGGGGGCAGGTTTTCAGCCCCAGCATTTT. Its protein is CASSPGGGAGFQPQHF.